This passage covers 9 T cell receptor beta chains from one sample sequenced in a study of T cell responses to AZD1222 COVID-19 vaccine. TCRdb's table, derived via immunoSEQ multiplex PCR, lists solely in-frame clones and lacks some. The sample contains roughly 140,000 clones, less than 90% of which appear only once. Sequences were derived from peripheral blood, sampled after recovery from COVID-19. These receptors came from an adult who had recovered from COVID-19.

CDR3 in DNA: TGTGCCAGCAGCCCCACGGTCAGGGATGGAGTCACAGATACGCAGTATTTT. This translates into CASSPTVRDGVTDTQYF. The chain joins TRBV5-6 to TRBJ2-3, with a tentative D call TRBD1 (5 bases). The CDR3 length is 17 residues. Germline assignment: CDR1 SGHDT and CDR2 YYEEEE. V was cut by 4 bases and J by 2 bases, with 20 bases left in between.

V gene TRBV11-2 combines with J gene TRBJ1-6; D is unresolved. V was cut by 1 base and J by 10 bases, with 14 bases left in between. The V gene's germline CDR1 is SGHAT and CDR2 FQNNGV. This CDR3 contains 15 residues. This CDR3 reads CASSLGDADRSPLHF. The CDR3 DNA is TGTGCCAGCAGCTTAGGTGACGCCGATCGATCACCCCTCCACTTT.

This clone showed up just once. J is TRBJ1-2 and V is TRBV28, with D possibly matching TRBD1 (5 bases). Trimming shortened V by 2 bases and J by 7 bases, and 14 bases separated the two germline ends. The length of the CDR3 is 14 residues. Germline CDR1 reads MDHEN; CDR2 reads SYDVKM. CDR3 bases: TGTGCCAGCAGTTTAAGACCCAGGGTTATTGGCTACACCTTC. This encodes CASSLRPRVIGYTF.

This chain connects TRBV28 to TRBJ1-2; 7 bases are shared with TRBD1. This CDR3 contains 14 residues. Trimming removed 1 base from V and 7 bases from J; junction bases left unmatched: 6. Germline CDR1 and CDR2: MDHEN and SYDVKM. The CDR3 bases are TGTGCCAGCAGTTTATACGACAGGGAGGGTGGCTACACCTTC. Translation gives CASSLYDREGGYTF.

This clone has a handful of counts. The chain uses TRBV29-1 and TRBJ1-1; possibly TRBD1 for D (5 bases). Trimming removed 1 base at V and 4 bases at J, with 13 bases between. The CDR3 is 14 amino acids. Looked up from germline, CDR1 is SQVTM and CDR2 is ANQGSEA. The CDR3 sequence is CSVEVRQGFTEAFF. CDR3 DNA sequence: TGCAGCGTTGAAGTCCGCCAGGGCTTCACTGAAGCTTTCTTT.

V is TRBV2 and J is TRBJ2-5, with D unresolved. The CDR3 spans 12 residues. V lost 9 bases, J lost 4 bases, and 12 bases lay in between. The germline CDR1 and CDR2 sequences are SNHLY and FYNNEI. The CDR3 coding sequence is TGTGCCAGTAACCGCGGATCAGAGACCCAGTACTTC. It yields the protein CASNRGSETQYF.

The chain uses TRBV18 and TRBJ1-2; possible D gene TRBD1, 5 bases. CDR1 KGHSH and CDR2 LQKENI come from the germline V gene. The V end was cut by 2 bases, the J end by 6 bases, with 10 bases between. The CDR3 is 13 residues long. The CDR3 protein is CASSPGAGHGYTF. The CDR3 bases are TGTGCCAGCTCACCAGGGGCCGGGCATGGCTACACCTTC.

The chain employs TRBV5-8 and TRBJ1-2, with D unclear. Per the germline V gene, CDR1 is SGHTS and CDR2 is YDEGEE. CDR3 length: 14 amino acids. Trimming shortened V by 5 bases and J by 2 bases, and 13 bases separated the two germline ends. In nucleotides, the CDR3 is TGTGCCAGCAGACGTCGAGGTTCGAACTATGGCTACACCTTC. Amino acid sequence: CASRRRGSNYGYTF.

This clone showed up just once. V and J are TRBV9 and TRBJ2-7; 9 nucleotides align to TRBD2. From germline, CDR1 is SGDLS and CDR2 YYNGEE. The CDR3 has 15 residues. V shed 0 bases, J shed 3 bases, and the junction held 4 bases outside the gene matches. CDR3 DNA sequence: TGTGCCAGCAGCGTAGCCGGCGGGGGGGTCTACGAGCAGTACTTC. This gives the protein CASSVAGGGVYEQYF.